This T cell receptor (beta chain) is from a study of identical twins (dated by TCRdb to the mid-2010s). Concerning the study at large: To test whether fetal clonotypes persist, this study deep-sequenced TCR alpha and beta repertoires from monozygotic twins, from unrelated adults of various ages, and from cord blood. To rule out contamination, the twin experiments were replicated at different times with different library preparation protocols. The study at large found these results: Invariant T cells such as MAIT and iNKT could partly confound zero-insertion analyses, although diverse VJ usage argued against such confounding for most clonotypes. Out-of-frame TCR alpha sharing in monozygotic twins was systematically underestimated by recombination models, whereas sharing between unrelated individuals was in agreement with the recombination models. Abundant cord blood beta clonotypes had fewer insertions, young adult naive repertoires showed a similar but weaker trend, and memory repertoires showed no such trend. Compared with coincidental sharing between unrelated individuals, an excess of low generation-probability sequences was observed among out-of-frame TCR alpha sequences shared between twins. The excess sharing between twins in beta out-of-frame sequences was weaker because fewer shared sequences reduced the signal-to-noise ratio. Because the same donors could not be followed over many years, the conclusions relied on cross-sectional statistical analysis.

Libraries were prepared through 5' RACE. Sequencing was carried out with an Illumina HiSeq 2000. A universal primer binding site was introduced by template switching, and a unique molecular identifier was present in the final cDNA, enabling accurate counting of TCR cDNA molecules. Specific primers in the conserved constant-segment region were used to synthesize first-strand cDNA for the TCR alpha and beta chains. To control for contamination, each cDNA library was double barcoded with a SMART-Mk sample barcode plus Illumina barcodes. TruSeq adapter sequences along with Illumina sample barcodes were introduced in two successive PCR steps. Sequencing of the TCR alpha and beta cDNA libraries was done on the Illumina HiSeq platform using custom primers. The source study handled its data this way. MiGEC processed the raw reads to extract unique molecular identifiers, while MiXCR was used to determine the CDR3 positions. For each individual, recombination models were inferred using an EM algorithm with the repgenHMM and IGoR tools. Shared clonotype analysis was performed with the tcR package in R, normalizing sharing by the product of cloneset sizes. To study raw recombination without the effects of thymic and clonal selection, out-of-frame nonproductive sequences were analyzed. Through fastp at Q25 and MiXCR, TCRdb rebuilt clones from the public reads, retaining in-frame beta chains. Each CDR3 protein appears once, grouped with its most common genes and DNA. The V and J calls were determined by TCRdb, not by the authors. The sample contains about 460,000 distinct CDR3 sequences, 12% to 15% of them found a single time. Around 0.52% of the sample rests with the top ten.

Only healthy Caucasian donors were included. The twin cohort comprised three pairs of female monozygotic twins, all aged roughly 18 to 30 years. CD4+ and CD8+ T cell populations were isolated with positive isolation kits from Invitrogen. Relative to germline, V is 0 bases shorter and J is 2 bases shorter, with 8 bases between their ends. According to the germline V gene (reference sequence), CDR1 reads MNHEY and CDR2 reads SMNVEV. The CDR3 measures 15 amino acids from cysteine to phenylalanine. Only the CDR3 DNA is retained, 45 bases long and in frame from the first base. A remark on this clonotype: Its antigen is unknown. No per-base quality is available; no much larger clone lies one base away.

The sample also formed part of further work on yellow fever vaccine responses in identical twins. Reported in the second study: The authors reported that the T cell response to vaccination in identical twins appeared partly convergent and partly personalized. In the study, vaccine-responding T cell clones were precisely tracked in identical twins.

This clonotype originated in a young woman in good health. Rearrangement joined TRBV27 to TRBJ1-3; matching of 5 bases hints at TRBD1 as the D gene. Input material: CD4+ T cells sorted from blood. Here is the DNA: TGTGCCAGCAGTTTATCGTGGGGGACTGGAAACACCATATATTTT. The resulting protein is CASSLSWGTGNTIYF.